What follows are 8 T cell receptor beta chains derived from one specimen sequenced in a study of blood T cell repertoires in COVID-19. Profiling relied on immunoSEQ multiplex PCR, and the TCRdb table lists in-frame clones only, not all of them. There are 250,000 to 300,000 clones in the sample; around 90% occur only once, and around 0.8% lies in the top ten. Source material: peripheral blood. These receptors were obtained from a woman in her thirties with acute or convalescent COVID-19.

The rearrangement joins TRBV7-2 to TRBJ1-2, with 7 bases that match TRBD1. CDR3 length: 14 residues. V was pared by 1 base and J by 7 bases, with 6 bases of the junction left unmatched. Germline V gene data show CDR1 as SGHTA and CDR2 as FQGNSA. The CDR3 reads CASSLGQGRGGYTF. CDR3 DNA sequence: TGTGCCAGCAGCTTAGGACAGGGACGTGGTGGCTACACCTTC.

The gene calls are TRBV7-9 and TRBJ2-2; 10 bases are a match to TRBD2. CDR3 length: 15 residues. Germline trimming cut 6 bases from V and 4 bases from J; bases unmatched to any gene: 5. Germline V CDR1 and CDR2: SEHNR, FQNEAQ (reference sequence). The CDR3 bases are TGTGCCAGCAGTTGGACTAGCGGCCCCACCGGGGAGCTGTTTTTT. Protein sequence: CASSWTSGPTGELFF. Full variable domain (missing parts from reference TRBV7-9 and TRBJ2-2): DTGVSQNPRHKITKRGQNVTFRCDPISEHNRLYWYRQTLGQGPEFLTYFQNEAQLEKSRLLSDRFSAERPKGSFSTLEIQRTEQGDSAMYLCASSWTSGPTGELFFGEGSRLTVL.

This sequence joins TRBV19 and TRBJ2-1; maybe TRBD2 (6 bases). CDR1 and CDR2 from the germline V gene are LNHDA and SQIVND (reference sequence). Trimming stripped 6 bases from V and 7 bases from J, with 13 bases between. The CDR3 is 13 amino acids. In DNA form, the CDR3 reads TGTGCCAGTAGGGCCCTTGCGGGGAATGAGCAGTTCTTC. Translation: CASRALAGNEQFF.

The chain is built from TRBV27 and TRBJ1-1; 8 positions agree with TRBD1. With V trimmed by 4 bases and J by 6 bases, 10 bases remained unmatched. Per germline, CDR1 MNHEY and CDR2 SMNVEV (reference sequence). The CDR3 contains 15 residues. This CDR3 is CASSSAGQGAPEAFF. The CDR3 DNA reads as TGTGCCAGCAGTTCCGCCGGGCAGGGGGCTCCTGAAGCTTTCTTT.

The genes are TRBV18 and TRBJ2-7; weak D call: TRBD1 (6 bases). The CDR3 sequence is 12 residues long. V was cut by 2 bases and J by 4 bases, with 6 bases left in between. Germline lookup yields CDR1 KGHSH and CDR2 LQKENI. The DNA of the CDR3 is TGTGCCAGCTCACCAGGACAGTACGAGCAGTACTTC. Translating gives CASSPGQYEQYF. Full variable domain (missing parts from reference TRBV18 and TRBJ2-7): NAGVMQNPRHLVRRRGQEARLRCSPMKGHSHVYWYRQLPEEGLKFMVYLQKENIIDESGMPKERFSAEFPKEGPSILRIQQVVRGDSAAYFCASSPGQYEQYFGPGTRLTVT.

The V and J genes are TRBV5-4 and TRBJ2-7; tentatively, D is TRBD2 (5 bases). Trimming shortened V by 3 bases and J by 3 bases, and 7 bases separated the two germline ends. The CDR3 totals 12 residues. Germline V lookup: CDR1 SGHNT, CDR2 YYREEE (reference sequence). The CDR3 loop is CASSSRGYEQYF. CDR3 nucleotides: TGTGCCAGCAGCTCCCGGGGCTACGAGCAGTACTTC.

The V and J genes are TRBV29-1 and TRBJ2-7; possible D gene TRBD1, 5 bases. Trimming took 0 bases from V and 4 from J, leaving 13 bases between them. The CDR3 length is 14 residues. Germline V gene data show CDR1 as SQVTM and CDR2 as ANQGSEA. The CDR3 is CSVEDGAGWYEQYF. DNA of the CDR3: TGCAGCGTTGAAGATGGCGCAGGGTGGTACGAGCAGTACTTC.

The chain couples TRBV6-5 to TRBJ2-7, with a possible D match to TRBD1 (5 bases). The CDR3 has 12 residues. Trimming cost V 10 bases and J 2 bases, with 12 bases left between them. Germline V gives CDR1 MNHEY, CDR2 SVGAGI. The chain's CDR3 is CATRRAAYEQYF. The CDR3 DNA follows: TGTGCCACCCGCAGGGCCGCCTACGAGCAGTACTTC.